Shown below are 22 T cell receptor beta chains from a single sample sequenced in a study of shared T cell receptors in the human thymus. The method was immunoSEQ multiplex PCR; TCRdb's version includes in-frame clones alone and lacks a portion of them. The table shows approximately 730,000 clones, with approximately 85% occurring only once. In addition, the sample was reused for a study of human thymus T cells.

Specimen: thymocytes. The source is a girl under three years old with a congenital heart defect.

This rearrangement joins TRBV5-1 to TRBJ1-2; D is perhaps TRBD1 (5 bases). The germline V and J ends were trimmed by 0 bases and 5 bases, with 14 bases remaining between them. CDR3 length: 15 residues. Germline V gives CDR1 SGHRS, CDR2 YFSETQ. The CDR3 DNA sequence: TGCGCCAGCAGCTTGGGTCAGCGGGGGTCATATGGCTACACCTTC. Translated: CASSLGQRGSYGYTF.

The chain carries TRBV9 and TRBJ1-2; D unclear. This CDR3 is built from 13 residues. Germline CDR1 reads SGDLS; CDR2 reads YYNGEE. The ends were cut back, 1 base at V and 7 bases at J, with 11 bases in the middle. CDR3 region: CASSVPGESGYTF. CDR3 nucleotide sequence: TGTGCCAGCAGCGTACCCGGGGAGAGTGGCTACACCTTC.

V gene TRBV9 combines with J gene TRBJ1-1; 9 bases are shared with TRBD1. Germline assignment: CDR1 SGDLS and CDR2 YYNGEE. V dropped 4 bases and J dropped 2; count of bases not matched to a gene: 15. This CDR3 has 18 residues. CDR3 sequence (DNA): TGTGCCAGCAGCCAAATGGACGGGGGACAGGGTGAAAACACTGAAGCTTTCTTT. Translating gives CASSQMDGGQGENTEAFF.

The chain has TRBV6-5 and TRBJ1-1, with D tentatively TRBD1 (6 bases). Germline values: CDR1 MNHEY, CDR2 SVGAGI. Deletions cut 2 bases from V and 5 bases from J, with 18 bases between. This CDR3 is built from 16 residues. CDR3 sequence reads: CASSYDRGGAMTEAFF. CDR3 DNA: TGTGCCAGCAGTTACGATCGCGGGGGGGCGATGACTGAAGCTTTCTTT.

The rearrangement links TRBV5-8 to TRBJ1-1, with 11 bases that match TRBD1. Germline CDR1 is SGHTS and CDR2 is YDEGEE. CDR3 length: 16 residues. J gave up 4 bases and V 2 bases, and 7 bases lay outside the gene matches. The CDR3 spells CASSFAKGQGGTEAFF. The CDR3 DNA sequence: TGTGCCAGCAGCTTCGCAAAGGGACAGGGGGGCACTGAAGCTTTCTTT.

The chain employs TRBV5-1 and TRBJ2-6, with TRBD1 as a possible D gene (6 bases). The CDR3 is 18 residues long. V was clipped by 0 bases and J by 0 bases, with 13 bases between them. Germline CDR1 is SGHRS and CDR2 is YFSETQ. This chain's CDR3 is CASSLVWWGHSGANVLTF. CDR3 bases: TGCGCCAGCAGCTTGGTTTGGTGGGGACACTCTGGGGCCAACGTCCTGACTTTC.

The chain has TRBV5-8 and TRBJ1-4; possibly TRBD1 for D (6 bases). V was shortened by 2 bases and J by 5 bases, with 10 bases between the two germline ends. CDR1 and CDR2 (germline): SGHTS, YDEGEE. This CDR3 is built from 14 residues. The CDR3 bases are TGTGCCAGCAGCTTCAGGGGCGGGAATGAAAAACTGTTTTTT. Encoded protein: CASSFRGGNEKLFF.

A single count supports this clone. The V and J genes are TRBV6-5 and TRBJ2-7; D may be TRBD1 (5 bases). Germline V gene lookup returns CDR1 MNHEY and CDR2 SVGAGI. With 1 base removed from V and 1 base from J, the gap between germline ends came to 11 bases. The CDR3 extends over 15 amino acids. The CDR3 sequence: CASSYWSGKSYEQYF. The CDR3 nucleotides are TGTGCCAGCAGTTACTGGTCAGGGAAGTCCTACGAGCAGTACTTC.

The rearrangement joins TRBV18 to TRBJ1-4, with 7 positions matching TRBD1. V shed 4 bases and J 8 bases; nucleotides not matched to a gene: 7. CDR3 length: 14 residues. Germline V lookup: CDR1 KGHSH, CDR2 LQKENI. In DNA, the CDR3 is TGTGCCAGCTCACTGGACAGGCTTGGGGAAAAACTGTTTTTT. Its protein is CASSLDRLGEKLFF.

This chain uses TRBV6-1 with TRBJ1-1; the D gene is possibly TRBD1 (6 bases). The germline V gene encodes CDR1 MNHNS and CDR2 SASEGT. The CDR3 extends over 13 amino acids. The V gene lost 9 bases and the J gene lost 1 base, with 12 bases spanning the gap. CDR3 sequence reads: CASPGTRNTEAFF. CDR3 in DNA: TGTGCCAGTCCCGGGACAAGGAACACTGAAGCTTTCTTT.

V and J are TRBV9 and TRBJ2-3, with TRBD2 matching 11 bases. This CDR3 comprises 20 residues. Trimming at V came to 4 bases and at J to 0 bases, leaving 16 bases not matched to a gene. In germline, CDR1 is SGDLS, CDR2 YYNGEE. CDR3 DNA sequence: TGTGCCAGCAGCCCTACGGATACTAGCGGGGGCCCCTCTAGCACAGATACGCAGTATTTT. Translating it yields CASSPTDTSGGPSSTDTQYF.

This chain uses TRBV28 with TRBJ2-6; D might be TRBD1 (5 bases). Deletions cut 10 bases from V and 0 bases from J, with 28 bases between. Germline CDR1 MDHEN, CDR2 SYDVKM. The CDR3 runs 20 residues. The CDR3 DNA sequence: TGTGCCACCCAGGTAATCCAGGGTCCGATTCCTACCTCTGGGGCCAACGTCCTGACTTTC. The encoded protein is CATQVIQGPIPTSGANVLTF.

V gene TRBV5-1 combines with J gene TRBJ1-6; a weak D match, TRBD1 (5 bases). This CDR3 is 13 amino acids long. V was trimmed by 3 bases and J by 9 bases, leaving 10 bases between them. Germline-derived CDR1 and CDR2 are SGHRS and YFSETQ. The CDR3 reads CASSSPQGSPLHF. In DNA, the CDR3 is TGCGCCAGCAGCTCACCCCAGGGTTCACCCCTCCACTTT.

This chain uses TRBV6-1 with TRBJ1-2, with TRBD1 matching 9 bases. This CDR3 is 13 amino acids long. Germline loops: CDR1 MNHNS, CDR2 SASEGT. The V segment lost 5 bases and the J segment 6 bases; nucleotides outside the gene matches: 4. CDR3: CASSRDRADGYTF. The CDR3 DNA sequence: TGTGCCAGCAGTAGGGACAGGGCTGATGGCTACACCTTC.

The CDR3 DNA reads as TGTGCCAGCAGCCAAGACAGGGCGAACACCGGGGAGCTGTTTTTT. It codes for CASSQDRANTGELFF. The chain recombines TRBV28 with TRBJ2-2, with 7 bases aligning to TRBD1. The CDR3 is 15 residues long. V lost 6 bases to trimming and J lost 0 bases; unmatched junction nucleotides: 4. Looked up from germline, CDR1 is MDHEN and CDR2 is SYDVKM.

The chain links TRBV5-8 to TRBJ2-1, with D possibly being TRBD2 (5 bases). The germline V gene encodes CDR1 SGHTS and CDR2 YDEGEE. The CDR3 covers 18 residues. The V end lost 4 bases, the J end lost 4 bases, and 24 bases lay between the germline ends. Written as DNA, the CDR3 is TGTGCCAGCAGCCCTCCTCCCGCGGGTGGGAGATCGTACAATGAGCAGTTCTTC. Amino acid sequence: CASSPPPAGGRSYNEQFF. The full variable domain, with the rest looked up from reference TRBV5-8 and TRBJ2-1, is EAGVTQSPTHLIKTRGQQATLRCSPISGHTSVYWYQQALGLGLQFLLWYDEGEERNRGNFPPRFSGRQFPNYSSELNVNALELEDSALYLCASSPPPAGGRSYNEQFFGPGTRLTVL.

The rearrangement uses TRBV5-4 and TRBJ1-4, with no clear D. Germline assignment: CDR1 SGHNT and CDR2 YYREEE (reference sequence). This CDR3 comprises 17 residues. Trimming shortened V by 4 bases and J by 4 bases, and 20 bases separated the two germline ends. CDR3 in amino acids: CASSPEALAEGNEKLFF. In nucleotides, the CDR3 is TGTGCCAGCAGCCCGGAAGCACTGGCGGAGGGTAATGAAAAACTGTTTTTT. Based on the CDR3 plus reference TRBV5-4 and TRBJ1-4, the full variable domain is ETGVTQSPTHLIKTRGQQVTLRCSSQSGHNTVSWYQQALGQGPQFIFQYYREEENGRGNFPPRFSGLQFPNYSSELNVNALELDDSALYLCASSPEALAEGNEKLFFGSGTQLSVL.

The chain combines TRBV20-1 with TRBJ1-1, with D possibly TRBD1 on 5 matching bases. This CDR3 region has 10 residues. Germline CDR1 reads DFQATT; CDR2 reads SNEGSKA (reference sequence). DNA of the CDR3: TGCACCGGACAGAACACTGAAGCTTTCTTT. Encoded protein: CTGQNTEAFF.

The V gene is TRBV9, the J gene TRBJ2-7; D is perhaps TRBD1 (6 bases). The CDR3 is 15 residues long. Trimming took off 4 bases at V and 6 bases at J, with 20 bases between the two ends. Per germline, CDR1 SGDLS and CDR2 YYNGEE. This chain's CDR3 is CASSPSRGWSVEQYF. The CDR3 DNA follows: TGTGCCAGCAGCCCTTCCAGGGGATGGTCTGTCGAGCAGTACTTC.

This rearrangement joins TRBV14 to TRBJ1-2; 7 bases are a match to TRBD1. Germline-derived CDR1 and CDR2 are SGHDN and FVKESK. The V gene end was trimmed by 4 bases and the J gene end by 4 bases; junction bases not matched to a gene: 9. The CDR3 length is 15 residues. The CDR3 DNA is TGTGCCAGCAGCCGACAGGGTGAAGGGGGCTATGGCTACACCTTC. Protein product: CASSRQGEGGYGYTF.

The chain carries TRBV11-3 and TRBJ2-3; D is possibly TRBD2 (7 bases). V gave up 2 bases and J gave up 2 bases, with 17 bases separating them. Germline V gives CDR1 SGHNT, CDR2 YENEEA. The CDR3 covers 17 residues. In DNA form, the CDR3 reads TGTGCCAGCAGCTTATTCCTCGCGGGGGCCGACACAGATACGCAGTATTTT. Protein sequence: CASSLFLAGADTDTQYF.

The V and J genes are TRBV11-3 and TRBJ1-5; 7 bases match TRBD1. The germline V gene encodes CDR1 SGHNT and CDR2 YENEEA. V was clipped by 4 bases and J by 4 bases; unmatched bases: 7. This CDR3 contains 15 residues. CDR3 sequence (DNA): TGTGCCAGCAGCTCCCTCGGGACAGATAATCAGCCCCAGCATTTT. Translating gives CASSSLGTDNQPQHF.